Detailed here is one T cell receptor beta chain. The antigen is unknown. The sample is drawn from a study of response to subunit inactivated influenza vaccine. Findings of the study overall: Authors suggested each seasonal influenza vaccination recruits few new T cells.

TCRdb reprocessed the RT-PCR reads with MiXCR, giving one entry per CDR3 protein. This table has over 750,000 distinct CDR3 sequences, over 20% appearing once. The sample here was PBMCs from blood, taken about 5 days after vaccination. The receptor's source is a man aged 45 to 65 who received an inactivated influenza vaccine.

CDR3 sequence reads: CASSQDKREETQYF. The CDR3 coding sequence is TGTGCCAGCAGCCAAGATAAAAGGGAAGAGACCCAGTACTTC. The rearrangement joins TRBV4-2 to TRBJ2-5; D not resolved. The CDR3 contains 14 residues. Germline CDR1 is LGHNA and CDR2 is YNFKEQ. V was shortened by 0 bases and J by 3 bases, with 8 bases between the two germline ends.